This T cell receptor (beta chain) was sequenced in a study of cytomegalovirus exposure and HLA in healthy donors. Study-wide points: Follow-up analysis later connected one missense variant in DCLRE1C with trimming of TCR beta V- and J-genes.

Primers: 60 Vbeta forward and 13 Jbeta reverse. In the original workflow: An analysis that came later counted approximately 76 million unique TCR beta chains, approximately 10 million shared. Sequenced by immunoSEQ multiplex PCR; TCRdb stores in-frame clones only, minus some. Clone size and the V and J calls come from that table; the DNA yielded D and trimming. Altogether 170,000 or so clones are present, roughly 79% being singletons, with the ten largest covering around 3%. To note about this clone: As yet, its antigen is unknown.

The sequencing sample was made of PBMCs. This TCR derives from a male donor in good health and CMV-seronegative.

CDR3 sequence (DNA): TGTGCCAGCAGTCGGGGCCAAGGGGGGGTGGACGGACTGTTTTTT. It codes for CASSRGQGGVDGLFF. This chain connects TRBV6-5 to TRBJ1-4; tentatively, D is TRBD1 (6 bases). Germline V gene sequence: CDR1 MNHEY, CDR2 SVGAGI. The V end lost 5 bases, the J end lost 13 bases, and 23 bases lay between the germline ends. The CDR3 covers 15 residues.